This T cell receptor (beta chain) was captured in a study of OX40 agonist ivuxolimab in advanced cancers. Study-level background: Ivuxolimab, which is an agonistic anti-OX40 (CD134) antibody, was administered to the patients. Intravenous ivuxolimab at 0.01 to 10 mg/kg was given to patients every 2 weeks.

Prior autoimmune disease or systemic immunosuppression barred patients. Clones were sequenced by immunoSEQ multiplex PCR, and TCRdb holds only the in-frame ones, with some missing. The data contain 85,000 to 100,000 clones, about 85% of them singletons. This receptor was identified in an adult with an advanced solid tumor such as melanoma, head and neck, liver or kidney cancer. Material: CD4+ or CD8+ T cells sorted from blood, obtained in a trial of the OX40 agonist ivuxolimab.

Written as DNA, the CDR3 is TGTGCCAGCAGTCTAGCGGGAGGACTCGCAGATACGCAGTATTTT. Protein sequence: CASSLAGGLADTQYF. This sequence joins TRBV2 and TRBJ2-3; 11 nucleotides agree with TRBD2. CDR3 size: 15 residues. In germline, CDR1 is SNHLY, CDR2 FYNNEI. V was pared by 5 bases and J by 4 bases, with 5 bases of the junction left unmatched.